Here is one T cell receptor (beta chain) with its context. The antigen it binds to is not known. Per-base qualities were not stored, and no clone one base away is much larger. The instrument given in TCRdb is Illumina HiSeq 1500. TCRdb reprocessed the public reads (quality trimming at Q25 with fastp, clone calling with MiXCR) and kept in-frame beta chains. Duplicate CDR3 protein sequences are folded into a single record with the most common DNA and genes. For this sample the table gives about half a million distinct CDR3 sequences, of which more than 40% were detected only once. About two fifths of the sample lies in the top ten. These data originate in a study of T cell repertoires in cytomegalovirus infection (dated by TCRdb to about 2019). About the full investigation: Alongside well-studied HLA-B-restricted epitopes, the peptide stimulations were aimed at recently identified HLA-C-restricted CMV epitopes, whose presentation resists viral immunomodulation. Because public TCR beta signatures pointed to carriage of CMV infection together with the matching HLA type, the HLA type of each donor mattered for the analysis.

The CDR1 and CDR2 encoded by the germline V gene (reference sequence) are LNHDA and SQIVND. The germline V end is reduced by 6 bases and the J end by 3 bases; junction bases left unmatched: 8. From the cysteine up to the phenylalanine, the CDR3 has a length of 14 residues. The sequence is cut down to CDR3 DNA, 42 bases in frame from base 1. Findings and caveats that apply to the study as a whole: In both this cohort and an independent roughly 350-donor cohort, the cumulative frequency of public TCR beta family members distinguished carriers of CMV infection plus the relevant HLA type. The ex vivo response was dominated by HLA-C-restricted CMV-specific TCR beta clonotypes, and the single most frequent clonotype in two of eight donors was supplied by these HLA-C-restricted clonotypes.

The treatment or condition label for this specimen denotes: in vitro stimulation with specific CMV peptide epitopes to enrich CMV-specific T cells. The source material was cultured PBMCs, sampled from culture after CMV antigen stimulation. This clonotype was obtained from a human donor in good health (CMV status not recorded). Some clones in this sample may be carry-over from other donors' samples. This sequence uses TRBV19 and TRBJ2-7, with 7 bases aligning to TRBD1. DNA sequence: TGTGCCAGTAGCGCGACCGGGACAGACTACGAGCAGTACTTC. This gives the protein CASSATGTDYEQYF.